One and the same sample provided the 24 T cell receptor beta chains below, sequenced in a study of OX40 agonist ivuxolimab in advanced cancers. Using immunoSEQ multiplex PCR, the repertoire was profiled, and TCRdb retains in-frame clones only, with some absent. The sample lists tens of thousands of clones; roughly 84% were seen once. The sample was CD4+ or CD8+ T cells sorted from blood, taken in a trial of the OX40 agonist ivuxolimab. Source of these receptors: an adult with an advanced solid tumor such as melanoma, head and neck, liver or kidney cancer.

The CDR3 spells CASSLDPMGGYTF. The CDR3, as DNA: TGTGCCAGCAGCTTGGACCCCATGGGTGGCTACACCTTC. The rearrangement joins TRBV7-3 to TRBJ1-2; D not certain. CDR1 is SGHTA, CDR2 FQGTGA, per germline. The CDR3 is 13 residues long. V dropped 3 bases and J dropped 7 bases, with 12 bases sitting between them. The variable domain in full, with the rest retrieved from reference TRBV7-3 and TRBJ1-2, is GAGVSQTPSNKVTEKGKYVELRCDPISGHTALYWYRQSLGQGPEFLIYFQGTGAADDSGLPNDRFFAVRPEGSVSTLKIQRTERGDSAVYLCASSLDPMGGYTFGSGTRLTVV.

This clone is labeled as medium-sized. The chain recombines TRBV2 with TRBJ1-2; D not resolved. The V gene lost 4 bases and the J gene lost 7 bases, with 10 bases spanning the gap. This CDR3 comprises 12 residues. Germline loops: CDR1 SNHLY, CDR2 FYNNEI. The CDR3: CASSVGWGGYTF. The CDR3 DNA sequence: TGTGCCAGCAGTGTCGGGTGGGGTGGCTACACCTTC.

The rearrangement joins TRBV4-2 to TRBJ2-2, with a possible D match to TRBD2 (5 bases). The V end was cut by 0 bases, the J end by 8 bases, with 10 bases between. The CDR3 is made up of 14 amino acids. Germline values: CDR1 LGHNA, CDR2 YNFKEQ. The CDR3, as DNA: TGTGCCAGCAGCCAAGATCTCGGGGTGGGGGAGCTGTTTTTT. Translation gives CASSQDLGVGELFF.

The V gene is TRBV27, the J gene TRBJ2-3; 7 nucleotides agree with TRBD2. V trimming: 3 bases; J trimming: 1 base; junction bases outside the gene matches: 7. The CDR3 spans 16 residues. Germline V gives CDR1 MNHEY, CDR2 SMNVEV (reference sequence). The CDR3 DNA reads as TGTGCCAGCAGTTTCATAGGGGCGGGAGGCACAGATACGCAGTATTTT. Its translation is CASSFIGAGGTDTQYF.

V gene TRBV30 combines with J gene TRBJ1-2; 8 bases fit TRBD1. CDR1 GTSNPN and CDR2 SVGIG come from the germline V gene (reference sequence). The CDR3 loop spans 14 amino acids. V was pared by 3 bases and J by 8 bases, with 11 bases of the junction left unmatched. CDR3 region: CAWRARDRRPGYTF. Written as DNA, the CDR3 is TGTGCCTGGAGAGCTCGGGACAGGCGGCCCGGCTACACCTTC.

This chain uses TRBV30 with TRBJ2-1, with a tentative D call TRBD2 (5 bases). Germline CDR1 GTSNPN, CDR2 SVGIG (reference sequence). The CDR3 is made up of 13 amino acids. V was trimmed by 0 bases and J by 4 bases, leaving 7 bases between them. The chain's CDR3 is CAWSVRGYNEQFF. The CDR3 bases are TGTGCCTGGAGTGTACGAGGGTACAATGAGCAGTTCTTC.

This chain joins TRBV6-5 and TRBJ2-3, with D possibly called TRBD1 or TRBD2 (6 bases each). Trimming left V 2 bases short and J 3 bases short, with 12 bases between. The CDR3 runs 15 residues. Germline-derived CDR1 and CDR2 are MNHEY and SVGAGI. The CDR3 protein is CASSYPRGVTDTQYF. As DNA, the CDR3 is TGTGCCAGCAGTTACCCGAGGGGGGTGACAGATACGCAGTATTTT.

This clone has only a few counts. This chain uses TRBV20-1 with TRBJ2-1; 9 bases line up with TRBD2. This CDR3 is built from 11 residues. J lost 12 bases, V lost 4 bases, and 4 bases had no gene match. The V gene's germline CDR1 is DFQATT and CDR2 SNEGSKA (reference sequence). The chain's CDR3 is CSAIAGAMQFF. The CDR3 DNA follows: TGCAGTGCTATAGCGGGGGCTATGCAGTTCTTC.

The chain links TRBV30 to TRBJ2-2; possible D gene TRBD1, 5 bases. Germline lookup yields CDR1 GTSNPN and CDR2 SVGIG (reference sequence). The CDR3 loop spans 14 amino acids. With 2 bases removed from V and 4 bases from J, the gap between germline ends came to 11 bases. The CDR3 loop is CAWSQDSPTGELFF. The CDR3 nucleotides read TGTGCCTGGAGTCAAGACAGCCCCACCGGGGAGCTGTTTTTT.

The CDR3 nucleotides read TGTGCCAGCAGCCCGGGGCAGGGGGCATACGGCTACACCTTC. Translated: CASSPGQGAYGYTF. The V gene is TRBV11-2, the J gene TRBJ1-2, with 8 bases fitting TRBD1. Germline CDR1 reads SGHAT; CDR2 reads FQNNGV. V lost 5 bases, J lost 8 bases, and 10 bases stayed unmatched. This CDR3 contains 14 residues.

This clone was detected only a few times. The V call is TRBV5-6, the J call TRBJ2-5; D not certain. Trimming cost V 1 base and J 2 bases, with 9 bases left between them. This CDR3 region has 14 residues. The germline V gene encodes CDR1 SGHDT and CDR2 YYEEEE. The CDR3 bases are TGTGCCAGCAGCTTGTTGGCACATCAAGAGACCCAGTACTTC. Translating it yields CASSLLAHQETQYF.

This sequence joins TRBV2 and TRBJ2-3; a weak D match, TRBD1 (5 bases). This CDR3 comprises 14 residues. The V gene lost 7 bases and the J gene lost 0 bases, with 11 bases spanning the gap. Germline values: CDR1 SNHLY, CDR2 FYNNEI. The CDR3 sequence: CASNVDSSTDTQYF. The CDR3 region has the DNA TGTGCCAGCAACGTTGACAGTAGCACAGATACGCAGTATTTT.

The gene calls are TRBV29-1 and TRBJ1-4; 9 bases are shared with TRBD1. The CDR3 is made up of 15 amino acids. The germline CDR1 and CDR2 sequences are SQVTM and ANQGSEA. V was clipped by 3 bases and J by 5 bases; unmatched bases: 7. In DNA form, the CDR3 reads TGCAGCGTTGACCCGGGGACAGGGAAAAATGAAAAACTGTTTTTT. It translates to CSVDPGTGKNEKLFF.

The V and J genes are TRBV25-1 and TRBJ1-6, with D unresolved. The V end was cut by 10 bases, the J end by 3 bases, with 10 bases between. Germline lookup yields CDR1 MGHDK and CDR2 SYGVNS. The CDR3 covers 13 residues. The CDR3 DNA sequence: TGTGCCACTGGCGGACTCTATAATTCACCCCTCCACTTT. Translated: CATGGLYNSPLHF.

The V call is TRBV5-4, the J call TRBJ2-4; D possibly corresponds to TRBD1 (5 bases). Germline V lookup: CDR1 SGHNT, CDR2 YYREEE (reference sequence). Trimming left V 2 bases short and J 0 bases short, with 12 bases between. The CDR3 has 16 amino acids. The CDR3 DNA sequence: TGTGCCAGCAGCTTCGGGCAGGGATTAGCCAAAAACATTCAGTACTTC. It translates to CASSFGQGLAKNIQYF.

This chain joins TRBV27 and TRBJ2-3; D tentatively reads TRBD1 or TRBD2 (5 bases each). The V gene's germline CDR1 is MNHEY and CDR2 SMNVEV (reference sequence). This CDR3 is built from 15 residues. V was clipped by 5 bases and J by 1 base, with 13 bases between them. The DNA for the CDR3 is TGTGCCAGCAGTCCAAGTATGGGGGGCACAGATACGCAGTATTTT. Protein: CASSPSMGGTDTQYF.

This clone occurred a few times. This chain links TRBV6-6 with TRBJ2-5, with a weak D call TRBD2 (6 bases). This CDR3 is built from 13 residues. With 3 bases removed from V and 6 bases from J, the gap between germline ends came to 11 bases. CDR1 is MNHNY and CDR2 is SVGAGI in the germline V gene (reference sequence). The CDR3 here is CASSYGRGQTQYF. CDR3 nucleotide sequence: TGTGCCAGCAGTTATGGGCGGGGTCAGACCCAGTACTTC.

The chain links TRBV15 to TRBJ2-7; D ambiguous. CDR1 is LNHNV, CDR2 YYDKDF, per germline (reference sequence). The CDR3 totals 13 residues. V was trimmed by 0 bases and J by 9 bases, leaving 12 bases between them. This CDR3 reads CATSRDATVGQYF. Here the CDR3 DNA reads TGTGCCACCAGCAGAGATGCTACGGTCGGGCAGTACTTC. Full variable domain (rest looked up from reference TRBV15 and TRBJ2-7): DAMVIQNPRYQVTQFGKPVTLSCSQTLNHNVMYWYQQKSSQAPKLLFHYYDKDFNNEADTPDNFQSRRPNTSFCFLDIRSPGLGDTAMYLCATSRDATVGQYFGPGTRLTVT.

This chain uses TRBV7-6 with TRBJ2-1; the match to TRBD2 covers 10 bases. This CDR3 spans 16 amino acids. The ends lost 4 bases at V and 5 bases at J; junction bases unmatched: 8. Germline lookup yields CDR1 SGHVS and CDR2 FNYEAQ. DNA for the CDR3: TGTGCCAGCAGCTCCCCCCTAGCGGGAGTGGACAATGAGCAGTTCTTC. It codes for CASSSPLAGVDNEQFF.

This sequence joins TRBV6-5 and TRBJ2-5; D is uncertain. CDR1 MNHEY and CDR2 SVGAGI come from the germline V gene. The length of the CDR3 is 14 residues. Trimming shortened V by 0 bases and J by 4 bases, and 9 bases separated the two germline ends. This chain's CDR3 is CASSYSLVPETQYF. The CDR3 nucleotides are TGTGCCAGCAGTTACTCGTTAGTCCCAGAGACCCAGTACTTC.

This clone was counted only a few times. This sequence joins TRBV6-6 and TRBJ2-7; 11 bases agree with TRBD1. The germline CDR1 and CDR2 sequences are MNHNY and SVGAGI (reference sequence). V shed 4 bases, J shed 5 bases, and the junction held 4 bases outside the gene matches. This CDR3 is built from 14 residues. CDR3 protein: CASSWDRGSHEQYF. CDR3 in DNA: TGTGCCAGCAGTTGGGACAGGGGGTCTCACGAGCAGTACTTC.

The chain joins TRBV30 to TRBJ2-7; D call uncertain. Trimming left V 2 bases short and J 0 bases short, with 5 bases between. CDR3 length equals 12 residues. Germline CDR1 and CDR2: GTSNPN and SVGIG (reference sequence). The chain's CDR3 is CAWSRNSYEQYF. In DNA form, the CDR3 reads TGTGCCTGGAGTCGGAACTCCTACGAGCAGTACTTC.

The gene calls are TRBV30 and TRBJ1-5; maybe TRBD1 (5 bases). The CDR3 has 15 residues. Germline-derived CDR1 and CDR2 are GTSNPN and SVGIG (reference sequence). The V end was cut by 2 bases, the J end by 8 bases, with 19 bases between. CDR3 region: CAWSTRGAVVKPQHF. Here the CDR3 DNA reads TGTGCCTGGAGTACGAGGGGCGCAGTTGTCAAGCCCCAGCATTTT.

The CDR3 protein is CSVLIGRLHGYTF. CDR3 sequence (DNA): TGCAGCGTTTTAATCGGCAGGCTCCATGGCTACACCTTC. The V gene is TRBV29-1, the J gene TRBJ1-2, with D unresolved. Trimming shortened V by 5 bases and J by 6 bases, and 16 bases separated the two germline ends. The CDR3 spans 13 residues. The germline CDR1 and CDR2 sequences are SQVTM and ANQGSEA. The full variable domain, rest sourced from reference TRBV29-1 and TRBJ1-2, is SAVISQKPSRDICQRGTSLTIQCQVDSQVTMMFWYRQQPGQSLTLIATANQGSEATYESGFVIDKFPISRPNLTFSTLTVSNMSPEDSSIYLCSVLIGRLHGYTFGSGTRLTVV.